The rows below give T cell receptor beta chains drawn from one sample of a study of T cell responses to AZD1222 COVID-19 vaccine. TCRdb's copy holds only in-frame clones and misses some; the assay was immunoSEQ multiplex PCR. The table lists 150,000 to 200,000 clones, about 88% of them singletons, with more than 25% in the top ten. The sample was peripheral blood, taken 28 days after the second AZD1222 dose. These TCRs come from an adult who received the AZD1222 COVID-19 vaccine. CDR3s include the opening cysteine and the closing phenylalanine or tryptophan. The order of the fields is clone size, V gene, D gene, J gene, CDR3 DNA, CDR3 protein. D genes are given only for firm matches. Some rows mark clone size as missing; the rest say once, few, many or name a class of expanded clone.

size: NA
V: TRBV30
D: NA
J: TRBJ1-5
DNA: TGTGCCTGGAGTGTTGGTCAGCCCCAGCATTTT
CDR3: CAWSVGQPQHF

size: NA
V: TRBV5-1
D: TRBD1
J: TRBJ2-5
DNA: TGCGCCAGCAGCTTCACCGAACAGGGGACACAAGAGACCCAGTACTTC
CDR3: CASSFTEQGTQETQYF

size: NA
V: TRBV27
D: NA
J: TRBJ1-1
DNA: TGTGCCAGCAGGGGTACTTTGAACACTGAAGCTTTCTTT
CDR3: CASRGTLNTEAFF

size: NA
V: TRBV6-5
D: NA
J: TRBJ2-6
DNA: TGTGCCAGCAGTTACGGGAGTTCCTCTGGGGCCAACGTCCTGACTTTC
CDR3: CASSYGSSSGANVLTF

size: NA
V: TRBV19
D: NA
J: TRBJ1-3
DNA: TGTGCCAGTAGTATGGATCGACTGGGGTCTGGAAACACCATATATTTT
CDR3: CASSMDRLGSGNTIYF

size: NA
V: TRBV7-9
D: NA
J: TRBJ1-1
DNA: TGTGCCAGCAGCTCGAACACTGAAGCTTTCTTT
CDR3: CASSSNTEAFF

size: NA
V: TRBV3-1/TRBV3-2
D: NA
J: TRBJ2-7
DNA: TGTGCCAGCAGCCAAGGAGACACGGATAGTCCCTACGAGCAGTACTTC
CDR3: CASSQGDTDSPYEQYF

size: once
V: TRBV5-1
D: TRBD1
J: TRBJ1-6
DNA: TGCGCCTCCACGGACAGGGGGCAAAACTATAATTCACCCCTCCACTTT
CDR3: CASTDRGQNYNSPLHF

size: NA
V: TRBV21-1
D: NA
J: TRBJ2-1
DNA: TGTGCCAGCAGCAAGCGCCGGGACAGATCCTACAATGAGCAGTTCTTC
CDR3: CASSKRRDRSYNEQFF

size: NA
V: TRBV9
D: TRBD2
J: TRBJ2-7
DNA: TGTGCCAGCAGCGTAGCCGGGACTAGCGGGTCCTACGAGCAGTACTTC
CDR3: CASSVAGTSGSYEQYF

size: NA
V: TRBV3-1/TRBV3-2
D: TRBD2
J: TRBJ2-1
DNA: TGTGCCAGCGGCAAGGGGCTAGCGGCCTACAATGAGCAGTTCTTC
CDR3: CASGKGLAAYNEQFF

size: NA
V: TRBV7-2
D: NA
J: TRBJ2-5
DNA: TGTGCCAGCAGCTCCCGGGGGACCCAGTACTTC
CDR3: CASSSRGTQYF

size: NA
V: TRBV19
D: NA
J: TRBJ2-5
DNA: TGTGCCAGTAGTAGAGGCCAGGGCGAGACCCAGTACTTC
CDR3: CASSRGQGETQYF

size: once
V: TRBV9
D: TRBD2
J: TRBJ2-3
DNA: TGTGCCAGCAGCGGTCTCCAAGCGGGAGGCGGCACAGATACGCAGTATTTT
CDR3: CASSGLQAGGGTDTQYF

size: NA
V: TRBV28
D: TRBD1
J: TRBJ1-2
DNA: TGTGCCAGCAGTCCCTGGACAGGGCATGGCTACACCTTC
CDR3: CASSPWTGHGYTF

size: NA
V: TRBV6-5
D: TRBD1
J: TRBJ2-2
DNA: TGTGCCAGCAGCCGACAGGGAGCGAACACCGGGGAGCTGTTTTTT
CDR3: CASSRQGANTGELFF

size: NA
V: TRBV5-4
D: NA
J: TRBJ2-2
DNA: TGTGCCAGCAGCTTAGCCGGGAGTAGGTACACCGGGGAGCTGTTTTTT
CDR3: CASSLAGSRYTGELFF

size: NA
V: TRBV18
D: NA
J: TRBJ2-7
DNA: TGTGCCAGCTCACCTACGGTGGGCGAGCAGTACTTC
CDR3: CASSPTVGEQYF

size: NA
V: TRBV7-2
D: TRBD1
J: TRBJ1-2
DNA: TGTGCCAGCAGCACAGGGGGGGGGACCTGGGATGGCTACACCTTC
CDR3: CASSTGGGTWDGYTF

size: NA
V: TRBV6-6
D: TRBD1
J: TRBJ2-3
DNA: TGTGCCGGAGGACAGGGCGGCACAGATACGCAGTATTTT
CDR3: CAGGQGGTDTQYF

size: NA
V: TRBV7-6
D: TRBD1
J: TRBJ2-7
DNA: TGTGCCAGCAGCTTACTAGGACAGGGTCACGAGCAGTACTTC
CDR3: CASSLLGQGHEQYF

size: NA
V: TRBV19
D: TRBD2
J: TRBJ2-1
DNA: TGTGCCAGTAATCAATGGGCTAGCGGGGGGGAGGGCAATGAGCAGTTCTTC
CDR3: CASNQWASGGEGNEQFF

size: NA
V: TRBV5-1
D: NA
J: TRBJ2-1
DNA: TGCGCCAGCAGCAGGGACCAGCCCTACAATGAGCAGTTCTTC
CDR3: CASSRDQPYNEQFF

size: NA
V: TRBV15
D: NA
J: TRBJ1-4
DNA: TGTGCCACCAGCAGAGGGGGAGTAGCGGGTAATGAAAAACTGTTTTTT
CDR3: CATSRGGVAGNEKLFF

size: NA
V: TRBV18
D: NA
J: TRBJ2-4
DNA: TGTGCCAGCTCACCTCGGGACAATGGAGGGGGGACCATTCAGTACTTC
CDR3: CASSPRDNGGGTIQYF

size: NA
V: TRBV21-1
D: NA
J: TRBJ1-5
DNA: TGTGCCAGCAGGGATTATAGCAATCAGCCCCAGCATTTT
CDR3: CASRDYSNQPQHF

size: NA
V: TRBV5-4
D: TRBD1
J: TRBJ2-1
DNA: TGTGCCAGCAGCTTGGGTATCGGGACAGGGGGCGTCAATGAGCAGTTCTTC
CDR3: CASSLGIGTGGVNEQFF

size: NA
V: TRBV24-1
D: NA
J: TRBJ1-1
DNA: TGTGCCACCAGTGATACTACAGGGCCGAACACTGAAGCTTTCTTT
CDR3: CATSDTTGPNTEAFF

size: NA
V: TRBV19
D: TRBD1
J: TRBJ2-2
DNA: TGTGCCAGTAGTATTCAAGGGGGCCGGGCCGGGGAGCTGTTTTTT
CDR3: CASSIQGGRAGELFF

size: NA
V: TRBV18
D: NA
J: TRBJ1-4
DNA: TGTGCCAGCTCCCGGAGTGGCAGTTCTGAAAAACTGTTTTTT
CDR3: CASSRSGSSEKLFF